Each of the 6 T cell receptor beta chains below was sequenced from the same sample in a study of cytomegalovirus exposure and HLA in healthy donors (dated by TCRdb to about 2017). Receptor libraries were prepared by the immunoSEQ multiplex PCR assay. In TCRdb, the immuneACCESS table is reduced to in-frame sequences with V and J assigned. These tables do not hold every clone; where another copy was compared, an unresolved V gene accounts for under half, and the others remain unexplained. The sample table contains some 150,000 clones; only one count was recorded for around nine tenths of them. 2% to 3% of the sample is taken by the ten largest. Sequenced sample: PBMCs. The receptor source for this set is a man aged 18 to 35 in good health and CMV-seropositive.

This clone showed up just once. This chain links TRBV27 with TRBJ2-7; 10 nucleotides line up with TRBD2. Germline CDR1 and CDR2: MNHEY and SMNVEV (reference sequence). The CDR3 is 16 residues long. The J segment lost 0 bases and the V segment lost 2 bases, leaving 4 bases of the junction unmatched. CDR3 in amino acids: CASSLRGTSVSYEQYF. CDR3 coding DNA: TGTGCCAGCAGTTTACGCGGGACTAGCGTCTCCTACGAGCAGTACTTC.

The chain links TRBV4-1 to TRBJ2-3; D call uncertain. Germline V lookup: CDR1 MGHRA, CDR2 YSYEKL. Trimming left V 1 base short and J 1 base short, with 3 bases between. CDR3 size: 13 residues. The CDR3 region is CASSQVGTDTQYF. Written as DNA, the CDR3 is TGCGCCAGCAGCCAAGTAGGCACAGATACGCAGTATTTT.

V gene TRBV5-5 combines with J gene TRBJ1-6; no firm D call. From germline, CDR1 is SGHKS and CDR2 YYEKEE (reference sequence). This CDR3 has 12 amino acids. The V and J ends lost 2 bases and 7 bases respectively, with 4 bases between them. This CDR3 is CASSFLNSPLHF. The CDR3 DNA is TGTGCCAGCAGCTTTCTCAATTCACCCCTCCACTTT.

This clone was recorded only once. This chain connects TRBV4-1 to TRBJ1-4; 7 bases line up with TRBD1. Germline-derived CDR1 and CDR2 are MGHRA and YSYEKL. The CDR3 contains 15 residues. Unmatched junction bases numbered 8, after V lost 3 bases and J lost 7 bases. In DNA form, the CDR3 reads TGCGCCAGCAGCCAGGGACAGAGCCGGGCTGAAAAACTGTTTTTT. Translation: CASSQGQSRAEKLFF.

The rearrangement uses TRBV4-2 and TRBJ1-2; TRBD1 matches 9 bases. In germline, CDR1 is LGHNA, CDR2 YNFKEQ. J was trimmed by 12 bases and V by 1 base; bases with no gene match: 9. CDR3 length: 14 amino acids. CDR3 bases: TGTGCCAGCAGCCAAGGGGACAGGGCACAAAAAAACACCTTC. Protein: CASSQGDRAQKNTF.

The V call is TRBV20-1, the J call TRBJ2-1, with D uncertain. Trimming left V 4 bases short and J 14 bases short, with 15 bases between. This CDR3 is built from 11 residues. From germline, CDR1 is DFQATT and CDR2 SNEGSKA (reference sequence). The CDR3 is CSAIWATQEFF. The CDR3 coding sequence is TGCAGTGCTATCTGGGCTACACAAGAGTTCTTC.